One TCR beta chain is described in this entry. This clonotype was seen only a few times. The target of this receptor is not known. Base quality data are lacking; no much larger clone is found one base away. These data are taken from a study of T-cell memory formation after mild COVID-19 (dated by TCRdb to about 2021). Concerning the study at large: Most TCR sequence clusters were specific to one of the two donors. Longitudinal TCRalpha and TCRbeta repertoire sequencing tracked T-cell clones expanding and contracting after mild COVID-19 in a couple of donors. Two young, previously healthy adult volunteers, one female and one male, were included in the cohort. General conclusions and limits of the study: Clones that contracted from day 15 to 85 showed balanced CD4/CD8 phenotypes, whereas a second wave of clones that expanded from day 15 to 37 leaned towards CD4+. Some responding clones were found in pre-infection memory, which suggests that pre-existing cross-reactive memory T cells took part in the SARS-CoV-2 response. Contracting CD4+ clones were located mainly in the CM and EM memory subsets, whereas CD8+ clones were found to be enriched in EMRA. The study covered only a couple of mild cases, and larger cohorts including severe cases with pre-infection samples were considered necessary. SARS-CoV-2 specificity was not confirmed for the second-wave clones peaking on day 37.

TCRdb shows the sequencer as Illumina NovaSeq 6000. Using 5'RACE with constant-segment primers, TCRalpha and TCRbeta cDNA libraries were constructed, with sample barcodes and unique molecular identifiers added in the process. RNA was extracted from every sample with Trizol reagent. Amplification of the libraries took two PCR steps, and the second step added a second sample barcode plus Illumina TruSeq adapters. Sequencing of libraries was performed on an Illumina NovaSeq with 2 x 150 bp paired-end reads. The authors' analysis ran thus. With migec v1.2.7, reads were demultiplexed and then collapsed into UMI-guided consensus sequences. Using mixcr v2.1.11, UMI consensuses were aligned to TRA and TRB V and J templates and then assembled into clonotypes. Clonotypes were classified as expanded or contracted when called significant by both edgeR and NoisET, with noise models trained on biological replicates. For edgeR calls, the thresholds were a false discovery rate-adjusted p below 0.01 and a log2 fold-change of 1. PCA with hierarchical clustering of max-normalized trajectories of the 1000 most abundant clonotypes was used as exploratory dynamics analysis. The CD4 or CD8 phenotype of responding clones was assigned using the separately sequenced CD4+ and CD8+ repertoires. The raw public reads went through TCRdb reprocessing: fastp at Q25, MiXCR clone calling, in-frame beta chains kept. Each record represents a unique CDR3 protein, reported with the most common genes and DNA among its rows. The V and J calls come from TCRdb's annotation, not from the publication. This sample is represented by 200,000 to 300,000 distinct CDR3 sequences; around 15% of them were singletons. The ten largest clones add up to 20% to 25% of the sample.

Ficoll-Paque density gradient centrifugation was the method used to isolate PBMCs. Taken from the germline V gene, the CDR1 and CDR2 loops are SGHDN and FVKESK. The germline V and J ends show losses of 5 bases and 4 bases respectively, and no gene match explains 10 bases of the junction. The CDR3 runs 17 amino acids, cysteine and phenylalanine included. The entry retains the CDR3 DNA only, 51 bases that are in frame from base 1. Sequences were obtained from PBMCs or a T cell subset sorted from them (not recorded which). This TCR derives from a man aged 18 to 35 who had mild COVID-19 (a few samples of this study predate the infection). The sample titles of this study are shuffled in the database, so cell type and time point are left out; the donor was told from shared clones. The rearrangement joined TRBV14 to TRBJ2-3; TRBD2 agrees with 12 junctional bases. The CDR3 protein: CASSSTPGLAGPDTQYF. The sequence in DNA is TGTGCCAGCAGCTCCACCCCGGGACTAGCGGGCCCAGATACGCAGTATTTT. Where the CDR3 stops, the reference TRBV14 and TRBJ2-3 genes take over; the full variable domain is EAGVTQFPSHSVIEKGQTVTLRCDPISGHDNLYWYRRVMGKEIKFLLHFVKESKQDESGMPNNRFLAERTGGTYSTLKVQPAELEDSGVYFCASSSTPGLAGPDTQYFGPGTRLTVL.